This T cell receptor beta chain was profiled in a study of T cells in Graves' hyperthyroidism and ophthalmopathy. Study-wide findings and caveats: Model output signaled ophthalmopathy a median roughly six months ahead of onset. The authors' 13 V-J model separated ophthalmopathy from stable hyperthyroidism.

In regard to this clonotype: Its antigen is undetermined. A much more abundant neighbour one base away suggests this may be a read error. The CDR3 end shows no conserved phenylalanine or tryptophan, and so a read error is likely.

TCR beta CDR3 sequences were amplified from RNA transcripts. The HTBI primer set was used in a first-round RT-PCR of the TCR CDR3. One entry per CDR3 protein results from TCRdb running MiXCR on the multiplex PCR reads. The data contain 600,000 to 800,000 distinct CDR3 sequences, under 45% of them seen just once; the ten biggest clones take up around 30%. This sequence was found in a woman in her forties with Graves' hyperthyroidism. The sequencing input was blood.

The CDR3 is CASSPRHSVYGYTL. CDR3 DNA: TGTGCCAGCAGCCCCCGACACAGCGTATATGGCTACACCCTC. The chain carries TRBV7-2 and TRBJ1-2; D ambiguous. V lost 5 bases and J 5 bases, leaving 15 bases between the germline ends. The CDR3 spans 14 residues. Germline V gene data show CDR1 as SGHTA and CDR2 as FQGNSA.